This TCR beta chain was profiled in a study of OX40 agonist ivuxolimab in advanced cancers. Concerning the study at large: Ivuxolimab was an agonistic, fully human IgG2 monoclonal antibody directed against OX40 (CD134), a costimulatory receptor. Of the 50 to 55 dose-escalation patients, hepatocellular carcinoma was present in some 19, melanoma in approximately 15, renal cell carcinoma in 9 and head and neck cancer in 9. Partial responses were achieved by three dose-escalation patients, of whom one had hepatocellular carcinoma and two had cutaneous melanoma. The dose-escalation cohort was about 83% male with a mean age of about 54 years, ranging from roughly 20 to 80. Intravenous ivuxolimab was administered to patients every 2 weeks at six dose levels: 0.01, 0.1, 0.3, 1.5, 3 and 10 mg/kg. Peripheral TCRbeta sequencing aimed to test whether ivuxolimab altered TCR sequence diversity and caused clonal T-cell expansion. The paper covers the monotherapy dose-escalation part of the phase I ivuxolimab trial, which included N ≈ 50 patients. Prior anti-PD-1, anti-PD-L1 or anti-CTLA-4 therapy was permitted, and approximately 39% of dose-escalation patients had received checkpoint inhibitors.

Turning to this clone: No cognate antigen has been identified for it. One base away there is no much larger clone; base qualities are not given.

At the junction V is shortened by 5 bases and J by 5 bases; bases outside the gene matches: 8. The germline V gene encodes CDR1 SGHRS and CDR2 YFSETQ. The CDR3 covers 15 residues, taking in both the cysteine and the phenylalanine. CDR3 DNA only is kept here, 45 bases in frame from base 1. Patients with autoimmune disease history or receiving systemic immunosuppression were excluded from the trial. Peripheral blood for TCR sequencing was collected from all dose cohorts at baseline, on cycle 4 day 1, and on cycle 7 day 1. Samples came from an open-label, multicenter, first-in-human phase I dose-escalation trial of ivuxolimab. The trial enrolled adults with locally advanced or metastatic head and neck squamous cell, hepatocellular, melanoma or renal cell carcinoma. CD4+ and CD8+ T cells were sorted separately from peripheral blood before TCR sequencing. For sequencing of the TCRbeta CDR3 region, genomic DNA was extracted from the sorted cells. TCRbeta CDR3 regions were sequenced using the immunoSEQ Assay. What TCRdb holds here is the immuneACCESS table cut down to in-frame rearrangements. Part of the clones is not present; checked against another copy, under half of the missing clones reflect an unresolved V gene, and the others are unexplained. The sample has approximately 80,000 clones on record, roughly nine tenths of them singletons. 0.19% of the sample goes to the ten largest clones.

Paper-wide results and their limitations: After ivuxolimab, expanded clones were on average more numerous among CD8+ T cells than among CD4+ T cells. At doses of 0.1 to 3.0 mg/kg, clonal expansion of both CD4+ and CD8+ blood T cells was observed from baseline to week 6. The antigen specificity of the clonally expanded peripheral T cells was not determined. In the 0.1-3.0 mg/kg groups, partial responders were among the patients with the lowest normalized peripheral clonal expansion, particularly in CD8+ T cells. Low levels of normalized T-cell clonal expansion were also seen in some patients who did not respond.

In this chain, TRBV5-1 is recombined with TRBJ1-2, with 11 bases matching TRBD1. The TCR comes from an adult with an advanced solid tumor such as melanoma, head and neck, liver or kidney cancer. Source: CD4+ or CD8+ T cells sorted from blood, taken in a trial of the OX40 agonist ivuxolimab. The DNA is as follows: TGCGCCAGCAGTAGGACAGGGGGCTATTTGTATGGCTACACCTTC. This encodes CASSRTGGYLYGYTF. Outside the CDR3, residues come from the reference TRBV5-1 and TRBJ1-2 proteins, so the full variable domain is: KAGVTQTPRYLIKTRGQQVTLSCSPISGHRSVSWYQQTPGQGLQFLFEYFSETQRNKGNFPGRFSGRQFSNSRSEMNVSTLELGDSALYLCASSRTGGYLYGYTFGSGTRLTVV.